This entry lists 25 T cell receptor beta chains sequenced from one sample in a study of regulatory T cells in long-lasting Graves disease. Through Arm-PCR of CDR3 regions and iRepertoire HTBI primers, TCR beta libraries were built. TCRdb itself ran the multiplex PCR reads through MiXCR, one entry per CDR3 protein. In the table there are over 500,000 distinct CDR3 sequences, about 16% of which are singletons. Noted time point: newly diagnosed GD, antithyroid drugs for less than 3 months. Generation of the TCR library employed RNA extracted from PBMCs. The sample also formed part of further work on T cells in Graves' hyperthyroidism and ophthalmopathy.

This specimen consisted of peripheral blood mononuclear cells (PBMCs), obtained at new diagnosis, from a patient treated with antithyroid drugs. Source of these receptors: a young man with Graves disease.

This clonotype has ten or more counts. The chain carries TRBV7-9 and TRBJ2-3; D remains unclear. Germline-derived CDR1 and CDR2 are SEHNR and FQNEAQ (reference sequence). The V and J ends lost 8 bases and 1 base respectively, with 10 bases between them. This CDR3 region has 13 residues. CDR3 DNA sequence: TGTGCCAGCTCAAGGACCGGCACAGATACGCAGTATTTT. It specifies CASSRTGTDTQYF.

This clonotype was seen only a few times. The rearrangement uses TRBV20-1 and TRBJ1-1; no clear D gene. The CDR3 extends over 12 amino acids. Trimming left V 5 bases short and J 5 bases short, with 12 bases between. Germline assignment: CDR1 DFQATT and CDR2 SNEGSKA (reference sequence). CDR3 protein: CSAEDAGTEAFF. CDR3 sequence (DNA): TGCAGTGCTGAGGACGCGGGGACTGAAGCTTTCTTT.

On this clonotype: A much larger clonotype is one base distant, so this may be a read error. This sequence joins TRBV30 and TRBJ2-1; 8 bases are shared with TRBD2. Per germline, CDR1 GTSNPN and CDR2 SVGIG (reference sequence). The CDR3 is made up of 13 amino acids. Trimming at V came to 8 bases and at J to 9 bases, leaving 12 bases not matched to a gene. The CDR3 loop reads CAPNWLAGGEQFF. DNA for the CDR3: TGTGCCCCAAACTGGCTAGCGGGCGGTGAGCAGTTCTTC. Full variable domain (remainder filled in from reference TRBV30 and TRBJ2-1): SQTIHQWPATLVQPVGSPLSLECTVEGTSNPNLYWYRQAAGRGLQLLFYSVGIGQISSEVPQNLSASRPQDRQFILSSKKLLLSDSGFYLCAPNWLAGGEQFFGPGTRLTVL.

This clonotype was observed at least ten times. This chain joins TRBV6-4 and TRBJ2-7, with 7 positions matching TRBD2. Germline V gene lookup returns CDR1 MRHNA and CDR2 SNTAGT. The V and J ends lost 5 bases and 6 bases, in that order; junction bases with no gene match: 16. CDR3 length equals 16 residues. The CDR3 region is CASSYAWAGVVGEQYF. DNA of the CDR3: TGTGCCAGCAGTTACGCGTGGGCGGGAGTAGTGGGCGAGCAGTACTTC.

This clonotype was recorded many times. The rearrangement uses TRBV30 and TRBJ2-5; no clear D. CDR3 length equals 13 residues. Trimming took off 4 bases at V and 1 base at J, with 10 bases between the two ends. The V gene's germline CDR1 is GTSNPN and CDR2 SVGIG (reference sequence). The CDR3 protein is CAWTQATQETQYF. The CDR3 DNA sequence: TGTGCCTGGACTCAGGCCACCCAAGAGACCCAGTACTTC.

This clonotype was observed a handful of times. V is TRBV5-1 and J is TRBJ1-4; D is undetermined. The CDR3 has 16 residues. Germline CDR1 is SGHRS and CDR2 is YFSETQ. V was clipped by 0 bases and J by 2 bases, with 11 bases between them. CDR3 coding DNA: TGCGCCAGCAGCTTGGGGCCCCGGCAGACTAATGAAAAACTGTTTTTT. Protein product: CASSLGPRQTNEKLFF. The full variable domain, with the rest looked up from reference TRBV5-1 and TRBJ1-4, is KAGVTQTPRYLIKTRGQQVTLSCSPISGHRSVSWYQQTPGQGLQFLFEYFSETQRNKGNFPGRFSGRQFSNSRSEMNVSTLELGDSALYLCASSLGPRQTNEKLFFGSGTQLSVL.

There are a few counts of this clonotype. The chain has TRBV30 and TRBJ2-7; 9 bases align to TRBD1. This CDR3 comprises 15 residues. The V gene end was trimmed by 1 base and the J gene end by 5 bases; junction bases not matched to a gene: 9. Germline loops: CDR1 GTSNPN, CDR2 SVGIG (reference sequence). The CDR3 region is CAWSGTGTGFNEQYF. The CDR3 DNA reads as TGTGCCTGGAGTGGGACCGGGACAGGGTTTAACGAGCAGTACTTC.

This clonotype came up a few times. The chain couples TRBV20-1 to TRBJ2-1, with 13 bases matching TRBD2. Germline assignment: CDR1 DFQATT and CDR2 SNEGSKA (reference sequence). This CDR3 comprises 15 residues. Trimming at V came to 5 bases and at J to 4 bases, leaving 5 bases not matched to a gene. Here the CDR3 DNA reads TGCAGTGCTTGGACTAGCGGGAGTGGGTACAATGAGCAGTTCTTC. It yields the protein CSAWTSGSGYNEQFF.

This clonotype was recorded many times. The CDR3 here is CASTSIVGPQHF. Written as DNA, the CDR3 is TGTGCCAGCACCTCGATCGTGGGACCCCAGCATTTT. The gene calls are TRBV2 and TRBJ1-5; D is uncertain. V lost 7 bases and J lost 10, with 14 bases in between. This CDR3 is built from 12 residues. The V gene's germline CDR1 is SNHLY and CDR2 FYNNEI.

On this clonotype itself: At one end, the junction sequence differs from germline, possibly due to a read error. This chain's CDR3 is CASSKRLVSDEQSF. CDR3 nucleotide sequence: TGTGCCAGCAGCAAACGACTAGTATCGGATGAGCAGTCCTTC. The J gene is TRBJ2-1, the V gene TRBV7-6, with D perhaps matching TRBD2 (6 bases). The CDR3 extends over 14 amino acids. Germline loops: CDR1 SGHVS, CDR2 FNYEAQ.

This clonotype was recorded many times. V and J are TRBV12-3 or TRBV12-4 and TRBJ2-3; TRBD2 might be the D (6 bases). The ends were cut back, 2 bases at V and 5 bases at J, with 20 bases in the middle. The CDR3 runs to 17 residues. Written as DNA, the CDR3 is TGTGCCAGCAGTTTAAGGCGCGGGACCGTTGTTGGAGATACGCAGTATTTT. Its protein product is CASSLRRGTVVGDTQYF.

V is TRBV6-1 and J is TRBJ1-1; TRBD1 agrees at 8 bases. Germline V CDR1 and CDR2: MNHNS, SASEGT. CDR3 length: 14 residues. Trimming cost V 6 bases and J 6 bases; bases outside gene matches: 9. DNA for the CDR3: TGTGCCAGCAGAGACACGGACAGGGATGCTGAAGCTTTCTTT. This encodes CASRDTDRDAEAFF.

CDR3 sequence: CASSHPGSAGVRETQYF. CDR3 nucleotides: TGTGCCAGCAGCCATCCCGGAAGCGCGGGAGTCCGGGAGACCCAGTACTTC. The V gene is TRBV14, the J gene TRBJ2-5; 7 bases match TRBD2. The CDR3 sequence is 17 residues long. The V segment lost 3 bases and the J segment 5 bases; nucleotides outside the gene matches: 15. Germline loops: CDR1 SGHDN, CDR2 FVKESK.

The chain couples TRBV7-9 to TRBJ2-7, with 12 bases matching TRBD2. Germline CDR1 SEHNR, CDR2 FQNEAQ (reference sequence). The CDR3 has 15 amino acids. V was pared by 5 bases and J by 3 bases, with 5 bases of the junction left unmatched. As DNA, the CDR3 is TGTGCCAGCAGCCTATCTAGCGGGAGGGGCTACGAGCAGTACTTC. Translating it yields CASSLSSGRGYEQYF. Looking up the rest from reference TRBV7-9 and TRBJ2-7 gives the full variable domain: DTGVSQNPRHKITKRGQNVTFRCDPISEHNRLYWYRQTLGQGPEFLTYFQNEAQLEKSRLLSDRFSAERPKGSFSTLEIQRTEQGDSAMYLCASSLSSGRGYEQYFGPGTRLTVT.

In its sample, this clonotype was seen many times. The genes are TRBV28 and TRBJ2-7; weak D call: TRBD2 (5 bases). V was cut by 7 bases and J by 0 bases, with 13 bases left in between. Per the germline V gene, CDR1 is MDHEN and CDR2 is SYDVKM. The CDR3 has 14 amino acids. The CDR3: CASTTSRSSYEQYF. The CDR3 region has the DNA TGTGCCAGCACTACTAGTCGAAGCTCCTACGAGCAGTACTTC.

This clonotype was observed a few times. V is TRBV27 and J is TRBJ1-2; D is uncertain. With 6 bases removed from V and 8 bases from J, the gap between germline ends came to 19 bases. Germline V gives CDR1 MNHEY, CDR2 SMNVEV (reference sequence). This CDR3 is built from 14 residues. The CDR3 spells CASSRGLLEAGYTF. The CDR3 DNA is TGTGCCAGCAGCCGTGGTCTATTGGAGGCGGGCTACACCTTC.

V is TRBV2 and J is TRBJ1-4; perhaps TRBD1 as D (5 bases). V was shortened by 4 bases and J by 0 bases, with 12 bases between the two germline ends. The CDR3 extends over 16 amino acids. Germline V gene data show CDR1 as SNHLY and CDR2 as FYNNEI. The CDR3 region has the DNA TGTGCCAGCAGTGTACGACAGCCAGCAACTAATGAAAAACTGTTTTTT. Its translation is CASSVRQPATNEKLFF.

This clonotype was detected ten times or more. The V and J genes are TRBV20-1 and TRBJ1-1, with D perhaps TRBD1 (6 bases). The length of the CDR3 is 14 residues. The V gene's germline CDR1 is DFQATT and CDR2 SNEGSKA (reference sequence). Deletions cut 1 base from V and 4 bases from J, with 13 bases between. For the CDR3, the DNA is TGCAGTGCTAGAGTGGGGGGCCCTGTCACTGAAGCTTTCTTT. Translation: CSARVGGPVTEAFF.

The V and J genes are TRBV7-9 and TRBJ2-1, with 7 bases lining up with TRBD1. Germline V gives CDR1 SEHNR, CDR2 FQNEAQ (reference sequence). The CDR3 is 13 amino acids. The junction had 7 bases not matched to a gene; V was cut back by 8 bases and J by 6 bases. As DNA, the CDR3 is TGTGCCAGCGCCTTGGGACAGTCCAATGAGCAGTTCTTC. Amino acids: CASALGQSNEQFF.

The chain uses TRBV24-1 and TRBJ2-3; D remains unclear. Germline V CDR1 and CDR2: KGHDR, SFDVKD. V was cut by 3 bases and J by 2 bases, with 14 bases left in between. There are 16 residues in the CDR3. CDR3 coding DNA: TGTGCCACCAGTGATCCTAGGGCCGGCGACACAGATACGCAGTATTTT. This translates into CATSDPRAGDTDTQYF.

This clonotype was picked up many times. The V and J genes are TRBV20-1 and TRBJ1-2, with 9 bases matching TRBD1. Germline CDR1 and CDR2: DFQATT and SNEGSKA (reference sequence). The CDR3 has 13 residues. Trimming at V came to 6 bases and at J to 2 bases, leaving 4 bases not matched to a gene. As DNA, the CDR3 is TGCAGTGCACCCGACAGGGGGAACTATGGCTACACCTTC. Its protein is CSAPDRGNYGYTF.

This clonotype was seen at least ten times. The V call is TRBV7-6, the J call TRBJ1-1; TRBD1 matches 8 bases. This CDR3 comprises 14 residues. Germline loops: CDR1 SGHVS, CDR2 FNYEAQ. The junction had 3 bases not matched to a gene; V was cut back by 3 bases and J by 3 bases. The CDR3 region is CASSFGTGYTEAFF. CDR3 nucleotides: TGTGCCAGCAGCTTCGGGACAGGATACACTGAAGCTTTCTTT.

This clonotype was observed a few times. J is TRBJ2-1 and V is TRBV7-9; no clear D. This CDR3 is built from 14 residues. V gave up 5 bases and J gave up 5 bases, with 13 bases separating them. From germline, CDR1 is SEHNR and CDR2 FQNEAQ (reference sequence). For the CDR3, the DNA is TGTGCCAGCAGCCGCACCGGCTCGAACAATGAGCAGTTCTTC. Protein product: CASSRTGSNNEQFF.

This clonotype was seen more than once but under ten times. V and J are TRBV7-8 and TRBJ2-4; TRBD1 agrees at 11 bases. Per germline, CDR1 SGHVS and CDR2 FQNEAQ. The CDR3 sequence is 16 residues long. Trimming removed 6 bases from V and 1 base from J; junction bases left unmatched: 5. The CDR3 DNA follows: TGTGCCAGCAGACCTGGGACAGGGGGGGCCAAAAACATTCAGTACTTC. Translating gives CASRPGTGGAKNIQYF. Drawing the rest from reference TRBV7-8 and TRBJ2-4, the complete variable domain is GAGVSQSPRYKVAKRGQDVALRCDPISGHVSLFWYQQALGQGPEFLTYFQNEAQLDKSGLPSDRFFAERPEGSVSTLKIQRTQQEDSAVYLCASRPGTGGAKNIQYFGAGTRLSVL.

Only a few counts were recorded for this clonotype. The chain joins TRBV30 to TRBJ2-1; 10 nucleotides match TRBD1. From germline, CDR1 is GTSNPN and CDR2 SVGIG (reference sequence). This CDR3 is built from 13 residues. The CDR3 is CASGQGLYNEQFF. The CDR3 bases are TGTGCTTCGGGACAGGGGCTCTACAATGAGCAGTTCTTC.